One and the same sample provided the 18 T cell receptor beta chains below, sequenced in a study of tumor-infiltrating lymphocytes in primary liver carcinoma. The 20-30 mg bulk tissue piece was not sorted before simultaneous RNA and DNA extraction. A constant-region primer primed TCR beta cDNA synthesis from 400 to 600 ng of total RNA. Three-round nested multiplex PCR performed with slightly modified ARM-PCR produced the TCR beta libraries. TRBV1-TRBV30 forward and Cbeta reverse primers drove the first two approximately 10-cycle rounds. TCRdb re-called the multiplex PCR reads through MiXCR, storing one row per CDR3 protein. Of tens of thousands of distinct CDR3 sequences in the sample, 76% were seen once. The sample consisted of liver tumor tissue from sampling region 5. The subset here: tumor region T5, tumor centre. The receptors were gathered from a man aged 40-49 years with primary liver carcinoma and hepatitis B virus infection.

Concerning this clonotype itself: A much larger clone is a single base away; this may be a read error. CDR3 nucleotides: TGTGTCAGCAGTGAAGCCCCAGCGGGATCCCGCCACGAGCAGTACTTC. Amino acids: CVSSEAPAGSRHEQYF. The chain joins TRBV2 to TRBJ2-7; TRBD2 matches 7 bases. Germline V gene data show CDR1 as SNHLY and CDR2 as FYNNEI. The CDR3 spans 16 residues.

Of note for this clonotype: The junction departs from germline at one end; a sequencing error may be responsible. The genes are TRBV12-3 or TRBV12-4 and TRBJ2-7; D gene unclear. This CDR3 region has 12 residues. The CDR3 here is CASGLLSYEHYF. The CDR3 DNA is TGTGCCAGCGGTTTACTCTCCTACGAGCACTACTTC.

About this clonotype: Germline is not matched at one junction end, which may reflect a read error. The CDR3 DNA is TGTGCCAGCAGCTCAGAGGGCGGGTACTACAAGCAGTACTTC. This sequence encodes CASSSEGGYYKQYF. This chain connects TRBV7-9 to TRBJ2-7, with D possibly TRBD2 on 5 matching bases. Germline V gene lookup returns CDR1 SEHNR and CDR2 FQNEAQ (reference sequence). This CDR3 contains 14 residues.

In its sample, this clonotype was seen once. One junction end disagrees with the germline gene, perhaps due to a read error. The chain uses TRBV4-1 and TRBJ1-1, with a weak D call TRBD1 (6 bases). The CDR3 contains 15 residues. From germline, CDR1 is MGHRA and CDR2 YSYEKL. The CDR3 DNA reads TGCGCCAGCAGCCATACATGGACAGAGAACACTGTAGCTTTCTTT. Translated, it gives CASSHTWTENTVAFF.

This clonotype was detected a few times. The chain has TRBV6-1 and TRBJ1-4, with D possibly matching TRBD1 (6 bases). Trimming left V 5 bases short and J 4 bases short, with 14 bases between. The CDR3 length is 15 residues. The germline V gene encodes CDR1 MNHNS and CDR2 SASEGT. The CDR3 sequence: CASSTGQCGNEKLFF. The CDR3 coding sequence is TGTGCCAGCAGTACCGGACAGTGTGGTAATGAAAAACTGTTTTTT.

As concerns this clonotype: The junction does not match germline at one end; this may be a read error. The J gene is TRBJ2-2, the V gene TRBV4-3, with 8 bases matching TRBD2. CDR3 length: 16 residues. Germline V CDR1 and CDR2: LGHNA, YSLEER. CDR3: CASSQTLAVLTGELYF. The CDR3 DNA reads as TGCGCCAGCAGCCAAACACTAGCGGTTCTCACTGGGGAGCTGTATTTT.

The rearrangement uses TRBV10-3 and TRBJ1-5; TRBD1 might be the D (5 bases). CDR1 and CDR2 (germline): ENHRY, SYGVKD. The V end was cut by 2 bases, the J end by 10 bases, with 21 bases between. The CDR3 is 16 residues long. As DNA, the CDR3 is TGTGCCATCAGTGAGACGGCTGGTCAGGCGGGGCAACCCCAGCATTTT. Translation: CAISETAGQAGQPQHF.

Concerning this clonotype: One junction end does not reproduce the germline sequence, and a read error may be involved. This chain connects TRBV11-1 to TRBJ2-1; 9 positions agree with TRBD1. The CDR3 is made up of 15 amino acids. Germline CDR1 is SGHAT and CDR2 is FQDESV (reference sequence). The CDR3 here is CASSSLGQGSSEQLF. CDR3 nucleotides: TGCGCCAGCAGCTCCCTCGGACAGGGGAGCAGTGAGCAGCTCTTC.

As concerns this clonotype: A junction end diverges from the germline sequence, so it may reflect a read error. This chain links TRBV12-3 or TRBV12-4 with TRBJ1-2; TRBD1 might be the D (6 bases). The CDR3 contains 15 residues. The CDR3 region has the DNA TGTGTCAGCAGTTTAGGGGGGGGGCGTGCCTATGGCTACACCTTC. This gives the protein CVSSLGGGRAYGYTF.

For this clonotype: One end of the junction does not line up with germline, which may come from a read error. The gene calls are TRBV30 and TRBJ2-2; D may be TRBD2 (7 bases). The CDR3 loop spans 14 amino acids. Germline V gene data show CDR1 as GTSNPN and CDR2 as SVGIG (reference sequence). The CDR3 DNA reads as TGTGCCTGGATCACCCGAGGGGGGGCCGGGGGGCTGTTTTTT. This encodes CAWITRGGAGGLFF.

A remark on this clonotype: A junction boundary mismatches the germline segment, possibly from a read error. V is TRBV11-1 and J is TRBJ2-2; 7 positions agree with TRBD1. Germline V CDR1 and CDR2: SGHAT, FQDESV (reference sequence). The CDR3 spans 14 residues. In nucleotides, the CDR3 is TGTGACAGCAACTTTACAGGGGTTACCGGGGAGCTGCTTTTT. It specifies CDSNFTGVTGELLF. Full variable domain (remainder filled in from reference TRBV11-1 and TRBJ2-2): EAEVAQSPRYKITEKSQAVAFWCDPISGHATLYWYRQILGQGPELLVQFQDESVVDDSQLPKDRFSAERLKGVDSTLKIQPAELGDSAMYLCDSNFTGVTGELLFGEGSRLTVL.

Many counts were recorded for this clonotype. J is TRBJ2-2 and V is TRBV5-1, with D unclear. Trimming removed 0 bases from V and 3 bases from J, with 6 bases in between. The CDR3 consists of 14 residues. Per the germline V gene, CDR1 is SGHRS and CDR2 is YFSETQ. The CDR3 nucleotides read TGCGCCAGCAGCTTGGGGTCTTACACCGGGGAGCTGTTTTTT. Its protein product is CASSLGSYTGELFF.

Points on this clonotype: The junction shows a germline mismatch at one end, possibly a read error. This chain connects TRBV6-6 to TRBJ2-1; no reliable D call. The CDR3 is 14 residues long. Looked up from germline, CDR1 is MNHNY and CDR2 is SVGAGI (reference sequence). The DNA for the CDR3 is TGTTCCAGCAGTTACTCGGCCTTAGCCCCTGAGCAGTTCTTC. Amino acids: CSSSYSALAPEQFF.

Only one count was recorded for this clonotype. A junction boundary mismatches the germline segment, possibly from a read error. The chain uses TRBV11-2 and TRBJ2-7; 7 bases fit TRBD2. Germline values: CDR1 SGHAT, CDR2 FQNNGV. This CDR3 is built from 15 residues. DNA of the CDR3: TGTGCCAGCAGATTAACTTTCACGGGAGGAGGCGAGCAGTATTTC. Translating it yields CASRLTFTGGGEQYF.

Here the CDR3 DNA reads TGCAGCGTGCGGGACAGTGGGCTGTACGAGCAGTACTTC. Translated: CSVRDSGLYEQYF. The chain links TRBV29-1 to TRBJ2-7; maybe TRBD1 (7 bases). The germline V and J ends were trimmed by 6 bases and 4 bases, with 16 bases remaining between them. The CDR3 extends over 13 amino acids. The germline gives CDR1 SQVTM, CDR2 ANQGSEA.

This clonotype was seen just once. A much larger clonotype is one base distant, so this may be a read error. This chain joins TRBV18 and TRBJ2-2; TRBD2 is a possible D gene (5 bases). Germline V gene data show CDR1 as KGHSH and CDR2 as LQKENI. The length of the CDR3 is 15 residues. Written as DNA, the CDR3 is TGTGTCAGCTCACCAATGGCTACGGGGACCGGGGAGCTGTTTTTT. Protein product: CVSSPMATGTGELFF. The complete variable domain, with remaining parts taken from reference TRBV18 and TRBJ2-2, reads NAGVMQNPRHLVRRRGQEARLRCSPMKGHSHVYWYRQLPEEGLKFMVYLQKENIIDESGMPKERFSAEFPKEGPSILRIQQVVRGDSAAYFCVSSPMATGTGELFFGEGSRLTVL.

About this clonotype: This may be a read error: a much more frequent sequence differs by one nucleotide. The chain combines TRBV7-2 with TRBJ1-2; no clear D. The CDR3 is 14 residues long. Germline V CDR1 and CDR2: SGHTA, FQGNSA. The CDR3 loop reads CANSSYQSGNGYTF. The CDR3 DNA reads TGTGCCAACAGCTCATACCAGTCGGGGAACGGCTACACCTTC.

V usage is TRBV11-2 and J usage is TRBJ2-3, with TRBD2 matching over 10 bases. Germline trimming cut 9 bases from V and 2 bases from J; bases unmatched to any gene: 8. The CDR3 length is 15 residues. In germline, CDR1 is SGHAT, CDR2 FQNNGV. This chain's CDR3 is CARSTGTSDTDTQYF. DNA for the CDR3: TGTGCCAGGAGCACTGGGACTAGCGACACAGATACGCAGTATTTT.